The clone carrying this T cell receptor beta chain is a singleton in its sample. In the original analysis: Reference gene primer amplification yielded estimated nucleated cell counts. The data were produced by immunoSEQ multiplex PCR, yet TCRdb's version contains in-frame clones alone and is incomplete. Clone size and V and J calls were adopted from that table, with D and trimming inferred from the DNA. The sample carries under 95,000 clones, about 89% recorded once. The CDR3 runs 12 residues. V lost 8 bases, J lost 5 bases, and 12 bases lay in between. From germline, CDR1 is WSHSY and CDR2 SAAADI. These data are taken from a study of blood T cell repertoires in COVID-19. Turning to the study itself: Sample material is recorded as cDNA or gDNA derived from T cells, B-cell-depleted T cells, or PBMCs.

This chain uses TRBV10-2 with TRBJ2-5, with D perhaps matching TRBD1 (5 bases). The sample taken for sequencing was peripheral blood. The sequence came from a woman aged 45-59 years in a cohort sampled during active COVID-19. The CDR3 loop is CASSQVGETQYF. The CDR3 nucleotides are TGCGCCAGCTCACAGGTCGGGGAGACCCAGTACTTC.